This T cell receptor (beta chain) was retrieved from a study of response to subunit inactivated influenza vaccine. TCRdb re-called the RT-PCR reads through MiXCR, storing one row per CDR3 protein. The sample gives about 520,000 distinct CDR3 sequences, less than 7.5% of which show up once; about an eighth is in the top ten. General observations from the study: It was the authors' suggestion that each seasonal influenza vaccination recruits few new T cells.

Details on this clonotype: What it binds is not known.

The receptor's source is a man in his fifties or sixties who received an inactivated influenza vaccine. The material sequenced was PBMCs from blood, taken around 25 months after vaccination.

The CDR3 here is CATSDPTGTSGSNEQFF. Written as DNA, the CDR3 is TGTGCCACCAGTGATCCCACCGGGACTAGCGGGAGCAATGAGCAGTTCTTC. This chain links TRBV24-1 with TRBJ2-1; TRBD2 agrees at 14 bases. The germline V gene has CDR1 KGHDR and CDR2 SFDVKD. The trim removed 3 bases at V and 6 bases at J, leaving 6 bases unmatched. This CDR3 contains 17 residues.